This paragraph covers one T cell receptor (beta chain) sequence. Antigen unknown. This specimen belongs to a study of T cell responses to AZD1222 COVID-19 vaccine. Looked up from germline, CDR1 is SGHTA and CDR2 is FQGNSA. V was pared by 3 bases and J by 5 bases, with 14 bases between. The CDR3 length is 14 residues. Clones were read by immunoSEQ multiplex PCR, and TCRdb kept only the in-frame ones, dropping some. This sample has fewer than 120,000 clones; 92% occur once, and the top ten carry over 2%. Broader study findings: White British ancestry dominated among donors, who included more females, and clonal diversity was possibly underestimated. With dominance at 160-218 and 743-854, vaccine-associated CD4 TCRs spanned spike. Recipients of two AZD1222 doses showed rising Spike-specific TCR breadth and depth. Nearly half of spike-specific TCRs reportedly go after variant regions that carry no mutations.

The receptor was derived from an adult who received the AZD1222 COVID-19 vaccine. This chain links TRBV7-2 with TRBJ2-7; D possibly corresponds to TRBD1 (6 bases). The material was peripheral blood, obtained 28 days after the second AZD1222 dose. CDR3 coding DNA: TGTGCCAGCAGCTTGATGACAGGCAGCAACGAGCAGTACTTC. It translates to CASSLMTGSNEQYF.